These 21 T cell receptor beta chains share one sample of origin, sequenced in a study of blood T cell repertoires in COVID-19 (dated by TCRdb to 2018 to 2020). Receptor libraries were prepared by the immunoSEQ multiplex PCR assay. This immuneACCESS table, as held by TCRdb, lists in-frame sequences with V and J called but not all clones. Of the missing ones, under half trace to an unresolved V gene in checked studies; the others have no known cause. The sample includes 40,000 or so clones, with roughly 85% observed a single time. The ten top clones hold under 5.5% of the sample. The sequenced material came from peripheral blood. The receptors come from a man in his forties with active COVID-19.

This chain uses TRBV6-6 with TRBJ2-1; 7 bases fit TRBD2. The CDR3 covers 12 residues. The V gene end was trimmed by 5 bases and the J gene end by 6 bases; junction bases not matched to a gene: 1. Germline loops: CDR1 MNHNY, CDR2 SVGAGI (reference sequence). The CDR3 loop is CASSGLVNEQFF. CDR3 nucleotides: TGTGCCAGCAGTGGACTAGTCAATGAGCAGTTCTTC.

V gene TRBV5-1 combines with J gene TRBJ2-3; TRBD1 matches 7 bases. The CDR3 totals 14 residues. V dropped 2 bases and J dropped 6; count of bases not matched to a gene: 6. The germline V gene encodes CDR1 SGHRS and CDR2 YFSETQ. CDR3 DNA sequence: TGCGCCAGCAGCTTCGGGACAGCGAGGGATACGCAGTATTTT. Translated, it gives CASSFGTARDTQYF.

Details on this clone: Other DNA sequences in the sample encode the same CDR3. The chain joins TRBV19 to TRBJ1-1; D may be TRBD1 (5 bases). This CDR3 is 13 amino acids long. V was clipped by 3 bases and J by 2 bases, with 7 bases between them. Germline V lookup: CDR1 LNHDA, CDR2 SQIVND (reference sequence). CDR3 residues: CASSMRGNTEAFF. CDR3 sequence (DNA): TGTGCCAGTAGTATGCGGGGCAACACTGAAGCTTTCTTT.

The J gene is TRBJ1-2, the V gene TRBV6-5, with 7 bases identical to TRBD1. This CDR3 has 14 residues. Germline V gene data show CDR1 as MNHEY and CDR2 as SVGAGI. The V and J ends lost 3 bases and 4 bases, in that order; junction bases with no gene match: 5. CDR3: CASSYSRTGYGYTF. The CDR3 DNA follows: TGTGCCAGCAGTTATTCCCGGACAGGCTATGGCTACACCTTC.

This clone occurred once. The chain has TRBV9 and TRBJ2-1, with D maybe TRBD2 (6 bases). This CDR3 has 15 amino acids. Trimming shortened V by 0 bases and J by 2 bases, and 9 bases separated the two germline ends. Germline CDR1 reads SGDLS; CDR2 reads YYNGEE. DNA of the CDR3: TGTGCCAGCAGCGTAGTGGGGGAGGCCTACAATGAGCAGTTCTTC. It translates to CASSVVGEAYNEQFF.

This chain links TRBV6-5 with TRBJ1-2; 7 bases line up with TRBD1. Germline CDR1 reads MNHEY; CDR2 reads SVGAGI. The CDR3 is made up of 15 amino acids. V lost 4 bases to trimming and J lost 4 bases; unmatched junction nucleotides: 9. CDR3: CASSSGTAALYGYTF. The CDR3 region has the DNA TGTGCCAGCAGTTCCGGGACAGCTGCCCTCTATGGCTACACCTTC.

J is TRBJ1-1 and V is TRBV28; no definite D call. V was cut by 10 bases and J by 0 bases, with 18 bases left in between. This CDR3 comprises 15 residues. Per the germline V gene, CDR1 is MDHEN and CDR2 is SYDVKM. For the CDR3, the DNA is TGTGCCACCCAGAATGAGGCGTCAATGAACACTGAAGCTTTCTTT. Amino acids: CATQNEASMNTEAFF.

This chain joins TRBV6-5 and TRBJ1-1; perhaps TRBD1 as D (5 bases). Looked up from germline, CDR1 is MNHEY and CDR2 is SVGAGI. Trimming left V 5 bases short and J 8 bases short, with 9 bases between. This CDR3 is 11 amino acids long. CDR3 DNA sequence: TGTGCCAGCAGTCCTCCAGGGGAAGCTTTCTTT. It codes for CASSPPGEAFF.

The chain recombines TRBV28 with TRBJ2-2, with TRBD1 matching over 7 bases. The V gene's germline CDR1 is MDHEN and CDR2 SYDVKM. The CDR3 is made up of 15 amino acids. J lost 3 bases, V lost 3 bases, and 4 bases had no gene match. In DNA, the CDR3 is TGTGCCAGCAGTTTGGAGACAGGGTACACCGGGGAGCTGTTTTTT. Protein: CASSLETGYTGELFF.

The chain employs TRBV5-8 and TRBJ2-3; 7 nucleotides match TRBD2. V lost 4 bases, J lost 4 bases, and 3 bases stayed unmatched. This CDR3 comprises 13 residues. Germline V gives CDR1 SGHTS, CDR2 YDEGEE. The CDR3 bases are TGTGCCAGCAGCAATAGCGGGCCAGATACGCAGTATTTT. Protein sequence: CASSNSGPDTQYF.

In its sample, this clone was seen once. The V and J genes are TRBV12-3 or TRBV12-4 and TRBJ1-5; D gene ambiguous. The CDR3 loop spans 12 amino acids. Trimming pared 7 bases from V and 7 bases from J, leaving 11 bases between. This CDR3 reads CASKGGGQPQHF. DNA for the CDR3: TGTGCCAGCAAGGGAGGAGGACAGCCCCAGCATTTT.

The chain is built from TRBV25-1 and TRBJ2-7; D is uncertain. V lost 5 bases, J lost 5 bases, and 16 bases lay in between. The CDR3 length is 14 residues. CDR1 is MGHDK and CDR2 is SYGVNS in the germline V gene. For the CDR3, the DNA is TGTGCCAGCAGTCGCTCCGACGAAAGCGACGAGCAGTACTTC. Residues: CASSRSDESDEQYF.

The CDR3 is CASSPSYGMTYNEQFF. The CDR3 DNA sequence: TGTGCCAGCAGCCCCTCTTACGGGATGACCTACAATGAGCAGTTCTTC. The J gene is TRBJ2-1, the V gene TRBV7-8, with D possibly matching TRBD2 (5 bases). Trimming cost V 5 bases and J 2 bases, with 16 bases left between them. CDR3 size: 16 residues. Germline CDR1 and CDR2: SGHVS and FQNEAQ.

The chain combines TRBV3-1 (or the pseudogene TRBV3-2) with TRBJ2-7; the D gene is possibly TRBD1 (7 bases). The CDR3 is 16 amino acids. The ends were cut back, 1 base at V and 0 bases at J, with 13 bases in the middle. Per the germline V gene, CDR1 is LGHDT and CDR2 is YNNKEL (reference sequence). The CDR3: CASSQVGQGGSYEQYF. In nucleotides, the CDR3 is TGTGCCAGCAGCCAAGTTGGGCAGGGGGGCTCCTACGAGCAGTACTTC.

J is TRBJ2-7 and V is TRBV5-1, with 7 bases identical to TRBD1. V was clipped by 2 bases and J by 0 bases; unmatched bases: 5. Germline values: CDR1 SGHRS, CDR2 YFSETQ. This CDR3 region has 15 residues. The CDR3 sequence: CASSFSTGFSYEQYF. The DNA for the CDR3 is TGCGCCAGCAGCTTCTCGACAGGGTTCTCCTACGAGCAGTACTTC.

The chain links TRBV21-1 to TRBJ2-7; the table's D call of TRBD2 was not tested on the DNA. TRBV21-1 is flagged as a pseudogene. The CDR3 is 15 amino acids. The chain's CDR3 is CASSRLTGTSDEQYF. Written as DNA, the CDR3 is TGTGCCAGCAGCAGACTCACCGGGACTAGCGACGAGCAGTACTTC.

This chain joins TRBV9 and TRBJ2-2, with 7 bases that match TRBD2. From germline, CDR1 is SGDLS and CDR2 YYNGEE. With 0 bases clipped from V and 7 bases from J, the junction kept 12 bases outside the gene matches. The CDR3 is made up of 17 amino acids. The CDR3: CASSVADPGGNRGELFF. The CDR3, as DNA: TGTGCCAGCAGCGTAGCTGATCCGGGAGGAAATCGCGGGGAGCTGTTTTTT.

The chain has TRBV4-1 and TRBJ2-5, with D possibly TRBD2 on 6 matching bases. The CDR3 spans 16 residues. Germline CDR1 and CDR2: MGHRA and YSYEKL. The V and J ends lost 2 bases and 1 base respectively, with 14 bases between them. CDR3 nucleotide sequence: TGCGCCAGCAGCCAATCGCGGAGGGGTAGCCAAGAGACCCAGTACTTC. It specifies CASSQSRRGSQETQYF.

CDR3 DNA sequence: TGTGCCAGCAGCTTGCGGTATTTAGCGAACACCGGGGAGCTGTTTTTT. Residues: CASSLRYLANTGELFF. This chain uses TRBV5-6 with TRBJ2-2; D not certain. V lost 1 base, J lost 0 bases, and 10 bases lay in between. The CDR3 runs 16 residues. Germline V lookup: CDR1 SGHDT, CDR2 YYEEEE.

The chain is built from TRBV28 and TRBJ2-7; 12 positions agree with TRBD2. This CDR3 contains 16 residues. Germline loops: CDR1 MDHEN, CDR2 SYDVKM. The ends lost 6 bases at V and 3 bases at J; junction bases unmatched: 9. Here the CDR3 DNA reads TGTGCCAGCAGACCTACGACTAGCGGGAGATACTACGAGCAGTACTTC. Translating it yields CASRPTTSGRYYEQYF.

The gene calls are TRBV5-1 and TRBJ2-7; D might be TRBD2 (7 bases). The length of the CDR3 is 16 residues. Germline CDR1 SGHRS, CDR2 YFSETQ. V lost 1 base and J 3 bases, leaving 17 bases between the germline ends. CDR3 amino acids: CASSLFRGAPGYEQYF. As DNA, the CDR3 is TGCGCCAGCAGCTTGTTTCGGGGGGCTCCCGGCTACGAGCAGTACTTC.